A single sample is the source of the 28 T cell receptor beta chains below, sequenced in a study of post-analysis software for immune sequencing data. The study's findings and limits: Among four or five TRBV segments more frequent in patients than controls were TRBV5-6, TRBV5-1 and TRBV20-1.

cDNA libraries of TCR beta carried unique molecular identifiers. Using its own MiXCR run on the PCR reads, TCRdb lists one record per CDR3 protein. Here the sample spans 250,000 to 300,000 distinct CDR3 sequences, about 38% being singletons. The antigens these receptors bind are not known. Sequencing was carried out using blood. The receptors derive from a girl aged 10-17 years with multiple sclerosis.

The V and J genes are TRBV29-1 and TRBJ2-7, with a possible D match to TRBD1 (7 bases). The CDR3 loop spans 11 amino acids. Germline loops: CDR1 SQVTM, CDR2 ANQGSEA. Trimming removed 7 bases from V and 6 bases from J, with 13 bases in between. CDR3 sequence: CSANRGGEQYF. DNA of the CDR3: TGCAGCGCAAACAGGGGAGGCGAGCAGTACTTC.

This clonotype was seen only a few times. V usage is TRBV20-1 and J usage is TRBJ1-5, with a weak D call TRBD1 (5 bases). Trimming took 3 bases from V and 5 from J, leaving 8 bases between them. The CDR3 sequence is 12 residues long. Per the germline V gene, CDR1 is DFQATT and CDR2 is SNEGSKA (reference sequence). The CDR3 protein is CSARSGDQPQHF. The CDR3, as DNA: TGCAGTGCTAGGTCGGGGGATCAGCCCCAGCATTTT.

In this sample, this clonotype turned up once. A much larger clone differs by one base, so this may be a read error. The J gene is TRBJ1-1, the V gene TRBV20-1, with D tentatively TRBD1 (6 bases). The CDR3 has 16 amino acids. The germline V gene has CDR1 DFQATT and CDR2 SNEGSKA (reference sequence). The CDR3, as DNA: TGCAGTGCTAGATTCCGGGGGGGGGCGCGGAGCACTGAAGCTTTGTTT. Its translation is CSARFRGGARSTEALF.

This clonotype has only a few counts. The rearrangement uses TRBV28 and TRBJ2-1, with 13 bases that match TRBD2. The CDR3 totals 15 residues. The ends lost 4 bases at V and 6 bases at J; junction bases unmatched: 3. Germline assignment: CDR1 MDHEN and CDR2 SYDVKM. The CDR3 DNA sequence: TGTGCCAGCAGTTCCGGACTAGCGGGGGTCAATGAGCAGTTCTTC. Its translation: CASSSGLAGVNEQFF.

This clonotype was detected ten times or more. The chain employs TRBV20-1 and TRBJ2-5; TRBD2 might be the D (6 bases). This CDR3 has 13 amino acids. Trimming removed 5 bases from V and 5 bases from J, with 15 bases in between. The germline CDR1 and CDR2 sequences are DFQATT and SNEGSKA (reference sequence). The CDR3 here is CSARGRAGETQYF. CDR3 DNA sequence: TGCAGTGCTCGCGGAAGGGCGGGGGAGACCCAGTACTTC.

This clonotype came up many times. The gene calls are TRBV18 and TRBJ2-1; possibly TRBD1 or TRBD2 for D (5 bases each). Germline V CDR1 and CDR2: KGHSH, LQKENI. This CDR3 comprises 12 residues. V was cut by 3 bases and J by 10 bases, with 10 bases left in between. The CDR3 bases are TGTGCCAGCTCACCCCGGGACCGCGAGCAGTTCTTC. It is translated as CASSPRDREQFF. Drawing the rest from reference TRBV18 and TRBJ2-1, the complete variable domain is NAGVMQNPRHLVRRRGQEARLRCSPMKGHSHVYWYRQLPEEGLKFMVYLQKENIIDESGMPKERFSAEFPKEGPSILRIQQVVRGDSAAYFCASSPRDREQFFGPGTRLTVL.

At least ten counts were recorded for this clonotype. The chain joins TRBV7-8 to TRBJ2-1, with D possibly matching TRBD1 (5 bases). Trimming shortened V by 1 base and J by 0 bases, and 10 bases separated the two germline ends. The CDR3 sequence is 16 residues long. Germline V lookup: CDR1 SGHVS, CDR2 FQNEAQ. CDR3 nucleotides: TGTGCCAGCAGCTTAGTCGCAGGGCCCTCCTACAATGAGCAGTTCTTC. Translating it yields CASSLVAGPSYNEQFF.

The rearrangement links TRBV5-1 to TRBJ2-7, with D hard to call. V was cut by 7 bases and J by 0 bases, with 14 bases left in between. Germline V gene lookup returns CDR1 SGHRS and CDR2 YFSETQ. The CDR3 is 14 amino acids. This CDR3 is CASRPDRASYEQYF. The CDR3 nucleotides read TGCGCCAGCCGTCCAGACCGGGCCTCCTACGAGCAGTACTTC.

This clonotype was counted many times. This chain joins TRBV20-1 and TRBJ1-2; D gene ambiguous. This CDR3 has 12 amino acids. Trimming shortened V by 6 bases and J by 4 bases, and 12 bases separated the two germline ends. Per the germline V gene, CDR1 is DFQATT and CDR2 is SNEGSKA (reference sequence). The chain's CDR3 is CSAGGRGYGYTF. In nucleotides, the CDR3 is TGCAGTGCCGGTGGGAGAGGCTATGGCTACACCTTC.

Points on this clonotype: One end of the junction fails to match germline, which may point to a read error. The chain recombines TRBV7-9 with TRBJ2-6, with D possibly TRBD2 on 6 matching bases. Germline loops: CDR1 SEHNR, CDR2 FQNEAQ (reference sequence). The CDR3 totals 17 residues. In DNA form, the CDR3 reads TGTGCCAGCACCTACCCTGGAGGGTTATCTGGGGCCAACGCCCTGACTTTC. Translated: CASTYPGGLSGANALTF. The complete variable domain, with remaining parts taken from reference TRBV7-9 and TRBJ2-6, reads DTGVSQNPRHKITKRGQNVTFRCDPISEHNRLYWYRQTLGQGPEFLTYFQNEAQLEKSRLLSDRFSAERPKGSFSTLEIQRTEQGDSAMYLCASTYPGGLSGANALTFGAGSRLTVL.

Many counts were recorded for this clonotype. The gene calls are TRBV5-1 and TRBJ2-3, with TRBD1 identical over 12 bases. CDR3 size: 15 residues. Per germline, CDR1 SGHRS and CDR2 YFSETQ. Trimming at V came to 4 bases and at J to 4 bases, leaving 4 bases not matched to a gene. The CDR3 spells CASSTGQGAPDTQYF. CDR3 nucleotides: TGCGCCAGCAGCACGGGACAGGGGGCCCCAGATACGCAGTATTTT. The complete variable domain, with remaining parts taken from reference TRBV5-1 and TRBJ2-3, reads KAGVTQTPRYLIKTRGQQVTLSCSPISGHRSVSWYQQTPGQGLQFLFEYFSETQRNKGNFPGRFSGRQFSNSRSEMNVSTLELGDSALYLCASSTGQGAPDTQYFGPGTRLTVL.

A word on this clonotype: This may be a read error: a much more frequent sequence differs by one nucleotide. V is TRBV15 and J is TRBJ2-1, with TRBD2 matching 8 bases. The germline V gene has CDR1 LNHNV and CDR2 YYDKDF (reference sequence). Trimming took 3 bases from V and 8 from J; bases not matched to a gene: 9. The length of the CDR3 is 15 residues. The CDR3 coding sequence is TGTGCCACCAGCAGGCCCGGGGGGGTTGTGGATGAGCAGTTCTTC. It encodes CATSRPGGVVDEQFF.

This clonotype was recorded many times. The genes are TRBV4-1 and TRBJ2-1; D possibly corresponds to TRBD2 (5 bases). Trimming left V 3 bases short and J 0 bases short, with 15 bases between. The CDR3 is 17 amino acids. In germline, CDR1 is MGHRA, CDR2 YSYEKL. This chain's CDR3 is CASSHGGLPSSYNEQFF. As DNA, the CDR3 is TGCGCCAGCAGCCACGGAGGACTTCCGAGCTCCTACAATGAGCAGTTCTTC.

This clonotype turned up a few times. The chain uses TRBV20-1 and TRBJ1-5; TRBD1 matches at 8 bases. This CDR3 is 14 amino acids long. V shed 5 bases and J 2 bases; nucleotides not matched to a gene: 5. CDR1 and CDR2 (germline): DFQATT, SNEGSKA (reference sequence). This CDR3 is CSAGTGWGNQPQHF. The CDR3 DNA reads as TGCAGTGCTGGGACAGGATGGGGCAATCAGCCCCAGCATTTT.

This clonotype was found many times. The CDR3 reads CASSYSGPETGELFF. CDR3 sequence (DNA): TGTGCCAGCAGTTACTCCGGGCCTGAAACCGGGGAGCTGTTTTTT. This rearrangement joins TRBV6-5 to TRBJ2-2, with D unclear. Trimming shortened V by 0 bases and J by 5 bases, and 10 bases separated the two germline ends. The CDR3 is made up of 15 amino acids. Germline assignment: CDR1 MNHEY and CDR2 SVGAGI.

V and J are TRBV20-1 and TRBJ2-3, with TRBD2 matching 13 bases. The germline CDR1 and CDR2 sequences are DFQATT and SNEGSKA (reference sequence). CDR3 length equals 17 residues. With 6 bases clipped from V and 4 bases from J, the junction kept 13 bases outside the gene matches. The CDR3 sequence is CSASRLAGGFLADTQYF. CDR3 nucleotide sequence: TGCAGTGCGTCAAGACTAGCGGGAGGTTTTCTGGCAGATACGCAGTATTTT.

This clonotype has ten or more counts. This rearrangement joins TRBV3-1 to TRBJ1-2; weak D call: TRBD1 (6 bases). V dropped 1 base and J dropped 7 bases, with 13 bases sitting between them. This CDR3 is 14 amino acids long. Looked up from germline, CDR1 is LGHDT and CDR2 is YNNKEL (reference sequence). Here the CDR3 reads CASSQGPGAAGYTF. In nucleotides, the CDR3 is TGTGCCAGCAGCCAAGGGCCGGGGGCGGCTGGCTACACCTTC. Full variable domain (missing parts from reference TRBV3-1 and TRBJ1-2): DTAVSQTPKYLVTQMGNDKSIKCEQNLGHDTMYWYKQDSKKFLKIMFSYNNKELIINETVPNRFSPKSPDKAHLNLHINSLELGDSAVYFCASSQGPGAAGYTFGSGTRLTVV.

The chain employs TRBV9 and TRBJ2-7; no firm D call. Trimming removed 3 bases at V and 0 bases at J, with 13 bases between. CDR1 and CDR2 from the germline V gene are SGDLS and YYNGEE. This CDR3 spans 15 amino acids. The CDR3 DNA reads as TGTGCCAGCAGCGCATCTAGAAACCCCTCCTACGAGCAGTACTTC. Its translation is CASSASRNPSYEQYF.

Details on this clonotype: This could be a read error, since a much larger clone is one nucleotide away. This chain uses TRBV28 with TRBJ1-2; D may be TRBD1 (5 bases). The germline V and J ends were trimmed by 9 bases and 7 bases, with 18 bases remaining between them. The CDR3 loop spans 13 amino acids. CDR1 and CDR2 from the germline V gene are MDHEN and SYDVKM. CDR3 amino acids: CASLKTAVCGYTF. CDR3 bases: TGTGCCAGTTTAAAGACAGCTGTCTGTGGCTACACCTTC.

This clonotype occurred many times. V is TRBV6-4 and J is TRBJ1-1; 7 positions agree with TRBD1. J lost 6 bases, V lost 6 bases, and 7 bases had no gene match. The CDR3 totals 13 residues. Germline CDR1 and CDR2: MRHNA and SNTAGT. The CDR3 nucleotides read TGTGCCAGCAGAATCACCGGGACAGCTGAAGCTTTCTTT. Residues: CASRITGTAEAFF.

CDR3 loop: CASSLALESKNIQYF. In DNA form, the CDR3 reads TGTGCCAGCAGTTTAGCCTTGGAGTCCAAAAACATTCAGTACTTC. The chain employs TRBV12-3 or TRBV12-4 and TRBJ2-7; D ambiguous. The end of the DNA is better explained by TRBJ2-4, so the J call may be wrong. This CDR3 spans 15 amino acids.

CDR3 in amino acids: CSSGNTGELFF. CDR3 coding DNA: TGCAGTAGCGGGAACACCGGGGAGCTGTTTTTT. The V gene is TRBV20-1, the J gene TRBJ2-2; a weak D match, TRBD2 (5 bases). The germline V and J ends were trimmed by 8 bases and 1 base, with 5 bases remaining between them. The V gene's germline CDR1 is DFQATT and CDR2 SNEGSKA (reference sequence). This CDR3 comprises 11 residues.

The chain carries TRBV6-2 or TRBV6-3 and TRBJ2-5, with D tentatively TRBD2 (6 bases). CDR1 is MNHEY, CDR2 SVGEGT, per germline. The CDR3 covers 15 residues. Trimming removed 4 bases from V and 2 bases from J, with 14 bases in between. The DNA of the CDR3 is TGTGCCAGCAGTTCCGACCCTAGCGCACAAGAGACCCAGTACTTC. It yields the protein CASSSDPSAQETQYF.

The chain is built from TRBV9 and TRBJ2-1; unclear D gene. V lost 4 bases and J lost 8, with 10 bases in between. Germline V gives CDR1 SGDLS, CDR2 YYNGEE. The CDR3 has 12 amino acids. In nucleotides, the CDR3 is TGTGCCAGCAGCACTGCAGACGATGAGCAGTTCTTC. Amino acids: CASSTADDEQFF.

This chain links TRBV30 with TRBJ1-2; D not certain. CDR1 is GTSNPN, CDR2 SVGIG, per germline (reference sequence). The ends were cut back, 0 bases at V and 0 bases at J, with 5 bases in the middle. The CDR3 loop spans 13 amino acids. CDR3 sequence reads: CAWSVGPNYGYTF. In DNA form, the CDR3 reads TGTGCCTGGAGTGTTGGACCTAACTATGGCTACACCTTC.

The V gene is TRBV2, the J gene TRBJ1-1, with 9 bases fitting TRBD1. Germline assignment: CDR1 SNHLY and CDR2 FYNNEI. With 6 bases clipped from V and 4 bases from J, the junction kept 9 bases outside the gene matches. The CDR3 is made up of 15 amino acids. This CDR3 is CASRGQGNGGTEAFF. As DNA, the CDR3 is TGTGCCAGCAGGGGACAGGGCAATGGGGGCACTGAAGCTTTCTTT. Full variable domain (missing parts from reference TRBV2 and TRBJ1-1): EPEVTQTPSHQVTQMGQEVILRCVPISNHLYFYWYRQILGQKVEFLVSFYNNEISEKSEIFDDQFSVERPDGSNFTLKIRSTKLEDSAMYFCASRGQGNGGTEAFFGQGTRLTVV.

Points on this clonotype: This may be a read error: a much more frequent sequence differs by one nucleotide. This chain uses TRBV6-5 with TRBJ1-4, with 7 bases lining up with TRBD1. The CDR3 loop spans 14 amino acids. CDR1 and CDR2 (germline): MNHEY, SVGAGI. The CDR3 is CASGRDRVNEKRFF. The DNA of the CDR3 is TGTGCCAGCGGCCGGGACAGAGTTAATGAAAAACGGTTTTTT.

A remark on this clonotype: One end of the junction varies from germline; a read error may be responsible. CDR3: CTSNSGGYNSPLHF. CDR3 nucleotides: TGCACCAGCAACTCGGGGGGCTATAATTCACCCCTCCACTTT. This chain links TRBV5-1 with TRBJ1-6; D is possibly TRBD1 (5 bases). CDR3 size: 14 residues. Germline loops: CDR1 SGHRS, CDR2 YFSETQ.